A single sample is the source of the 15 T cell receptor beta chains below, sequenced in a study of T cell changes during pregnancy in multiple sclerosis. Sequencing used immunoSEQ multiplex PCR; TCRdb keeps in-frame clones, though not all of them. The data contain 30,000 or so clones, around 91% of them singletons. The source material was CD8+ T cells from peripheral blood mononuclear cells, sampled after pregnancy. These receptors came from a female donor with multiple sclerosis, enrolled in a pregnancy study.

The chain uses TRBV6-5 and TRBJ2-1, with TRBD2 matching 9 bases. This CDR3 has 15 residues. Looked up from germline, CDR1 is MNHEY and CDR2 is SVGAGI. Unmatched junction bases numbered 12, after V lost 5 bases and J lost 10 bases. The CDR3 bases are TGTGCCAGCAGTCTGATTCGGGCTAGCGGGGACGAGCAGTTCTTC. Translated: CASSLIRASGDEQFF.

The chain combines TRBV30 with TRBJ2-1, with D possibly TRBD2 on 5 matching bases. This CDR3 is built from 15 residues. Trimming pared 0 bases from V and 2 bases from J, leaving 11 bases between. Germline V gene lookup returns CDR1 GTSNPN and CDR2 SVGIG (reference sequence). The chain's CDR3 is CAWSVGADPYNEQFF. The CDR3, as DNA: TGTGCCTGGAGTGTAGGAGCGGACCCCTACAATGAGCAGTTCTTC.

The chain combines TRBV19 with TRBJ2-7; 8 bases map to TRBD2. Germline CDR1 reads LNHDA; CDR2 reads SQIVND (reference sequence). The ends lost 3 bases at V and 4 bases at J; junction bases unmatched: 8. The CDR3 loop spans 15 amino acids. CDR3 in amino acids: CASSIFGGRFYEQYF. In nucleotides, the CDR3 is TGTGCCAGTAGTATTTTCGGCGGGAGGTTTTACGAGCAGTACTTC.

V usage is TRBV29-1 and J usage is TRBJ1-4, with TRBD1 identical over 9 bases. Germline values: CDR1 SQVTM, CDR2 ANQGSEA. Trimming removed 5 bases from V and 8 bases from J; junction bases left unmatched: 6. This CDR3 contains 13 residues. This chain's CDR3 is CSVIDRGDEKLFF. The DNA of the CDR3 is TGCAGCGTTATCGACAGGGGGGACGAAAAACTGTTTTTT.

The V call is TRBV9, the J call TRBJ2-1; TRBD1 matches 8 bases. The trim removed 1 base at V and 8 bases at J, leaving 11 bases unmatched. From germline, CDR1 is SGDLS and CDR2 YYNGEE. CDR3 length equals 16 residues. The CDR3 bases are TGTGCCAGCAGCGTACCACGGACAGGGAGAATCGATGAGCAGTTCTTC. Translated: CASSVPRTGRIDEQFF.

V and J are TRBV7-8 and TRBJ2-7; D gene uncertain. The CDR3 sequence is 13 residues long. Deletions cut 2 bases from V and 1 base from J, with 6 bases between. Germline V gene sequence: CDR1 SGHVS, CDR2 FQNEAQ. The CDR3 sequence: CASSLHSSYEQYF. For the CDR3, the DNA is TGTGCCAGCAGCTTACACAGTTCCTACGAGCAGTACTTC.

V gene TRBV4-3 combines with J gene TRBJ2-6, with D possibly being TRBD2 (5 bases). V was shortened by 5 bases and J by 0 bases, with 14 bases between the two germline ends. This CDR3 has 17 residues. CDR1 and CDR2 (germline): LGHNA, YSLEER. CDR3 in DNA: TGCGCCAGCAGCGACGGACGGGAAGTCTCTGGGGCCAACGTCCTGACTTTC. It codes for CASSDGREVSGANVLTF.

V is TRBV5-1 and J is TRBJ1-1; 7 bases are a match to TRBD1. Trimming at V came to 0 bases and at J to 1 base, leaving 0 bases not matched to a gene. CDR3 length equals 14 residues. In germline, CDR1 is SGHRS, CDR2 YFSETQ. CDR3 loop: CASSLDRGNTEAFF. For the CDR3, the DNA is TGCGCCAGCAGCTTGGACAGGGGGAACACTGAAGCTTTCTTT.

This chain connects TRBV6-4 to TRBJ1-6; D gene ambiguous. The CDR3 loop spans 13 amino acids. Germline V CDR1 and CDR2: MRHNA, SNTAGT. Trimming cost V 2 bases and J 8 bases, with 7 bases left between them. The CDR3 nucleotides read TGTGCCAGCAGTGACAGGGAGGATTCACCCCTCCACTTT. Protein product: CASSDREDSPLHF.

The rearrangement links TRBV5-1 to TRBJ1-2; D gene ambiguous. The V end was cut by 5 bases, the J end by 5 bases, with 13 bases between. The germline gives CDR1 SGHRS, CDR2 YFSETQ. The CDR3 has 13 amino acids. The CDR3 DNA reads as TGCGCCAGCAGTTTTGGCACGGGGTATGGCTACACCTTC. Translating gives CASSFGTGYGYTF.

The CDR3 coding sequence is TGTGCCAGCAGCCACGGGATTCAATACGAGCAGTACTTC. Translation gives CASSHGIQYEQYF. This chain uses TRBV16 with TRBJ2-7; a possible D gene is TRBD2 (5 bases). The CDR3 spans 13 residues. V was pared by 3 bases and J by 4 bases, with 10 bases between. The germline V gene encodes CDR1 KGHSY and CDR2 FQNENV.

Note on this clone: This CDR3 is also generated by other DNA sequences in the sample. The rearrangement joins TRBV7-9 to TRBJ2-7; D gene uncertain. This CDR3 spans 12 amino acids. V was clipped by 3 bases and J by 0 bases, with 3 bases between them. CDR1 is SEHNR, CDR2 FQNEAQ, per germline (reference sequence). The CDR3 is CASSFSSYEQYF. CDR3 in DNA: TGTGCCAGCAGCTTCTCCTCCTACGAGCAGTACTTC.

This chain joins TRBV4-2 and TRBJ2-5; the match to TRBD1 covers 7 bases. The CDR3 loop spans 18 amino acids. V gave up 1 base and J gave up 2 bases; unmatched junction bases: 13. The germline V gene has CDR1 LGHNA and CDR2 YNFKEQ. This CDR3 reads CASSQVSTSGGIQETQYF. For the CDR3, the DNA is TGTGCCAGCAGCCAAGTTAGTACGTCAGGGGGTATTCAAGAGACCCAGTACTTC.

The chain combines TRBV27 with TRBJ1-2, with D maybe TRBD1 (5 bases). This CDR3 region has 13 residues. Germline CDR1 MNHEY, CDR2 SMNVEV (reference sequence). V lost 6 bases, J lost 7 bases, and 15 bases lay in between. CDR3 in DNA: TGTGCCAGCAGCCGGGGGGAGGTCGGTGGCTACACCTTC. Translated: CASSRGEVGGYTF.

V and J are TRBV27 and TRBJ2-3, with unresolved D. The CDR3 sequence is 17 residues long. Between the trimmed V and J ends, which lost 6 bases and 0 bases, there was a span of 19 bases. Germline CDR1 is MNHEY and CDR2 is SMNVEV (reference sequence). In DNA form, the CDR3 reads TGTGCCAGCAGCCCAATACTGGAGCGAATTAGCACAGATACGCAGTATTTT. As protein: CASSPILERISTDTQYF.